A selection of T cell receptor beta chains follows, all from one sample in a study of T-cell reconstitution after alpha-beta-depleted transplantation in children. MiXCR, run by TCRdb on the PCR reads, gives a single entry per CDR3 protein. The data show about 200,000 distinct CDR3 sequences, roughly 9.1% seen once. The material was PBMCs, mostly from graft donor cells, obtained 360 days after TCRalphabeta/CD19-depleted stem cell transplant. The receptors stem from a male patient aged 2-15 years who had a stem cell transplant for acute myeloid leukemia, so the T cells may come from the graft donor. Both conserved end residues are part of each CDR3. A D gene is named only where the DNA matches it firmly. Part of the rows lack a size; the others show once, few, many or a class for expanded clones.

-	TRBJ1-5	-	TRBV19	TGTGCCCGTAGTACGGGAGTGGACCAGCCCCAGCATTTT	CARSTGVDQPQHF
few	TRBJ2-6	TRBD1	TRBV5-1	TGCGCCAGCCGACAGGGGACTGGGGCCAACGTCCTGACTTTC	CASRQGTGANVLTF
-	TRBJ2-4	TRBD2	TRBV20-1	TGCAGTGCCCAGCGGGGAAGACAAAACATTCAGTACTTC	CSAQRGRQNIQYF
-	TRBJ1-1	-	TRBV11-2	TGTGCCAGCAGCTTCTTTCAGGTGCCGGACACTGAAGCTTTCTTT	CASSFFQVPDTEAFF
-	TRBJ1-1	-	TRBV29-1	TGCAGCGTGATTGGGGGGGTCACTGAAGCTTTCTTT	CSVIGGVTEAFF
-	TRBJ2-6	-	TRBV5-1	TGCGCCAGCAGCTTGACAGGGAGGACTGGGGCCAACGTCCTGACTTTC	CASSLTGRTGANVLTF
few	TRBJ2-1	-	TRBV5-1	TGCGCCAGCAGCTTTTTGGACGTTGAGCAGTTCTTC	CASSFLDVEQFF
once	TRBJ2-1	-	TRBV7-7	TGTGCTAGCAGCTTGACTAGTTTGGGTGAGCAGTTCTTC	CASSLTSLGEQFF
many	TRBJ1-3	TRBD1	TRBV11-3	TGTGCCAGCAGCTTGTCCGGGACAGCCGACTCTGGAAACACCATATATTTT	CASSLSGTADSGNTIYF
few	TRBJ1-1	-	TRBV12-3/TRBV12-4	TGTGCCAGCAGTTCGCACCCCTCCGGGGGGAGGACTGAAGCTTTCTTT	CASSSHPSGGRTEAFF
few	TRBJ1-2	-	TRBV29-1	TGCAGCGTTGAGTGGTCCGGGCCTAACTATGGCTACACCTTC	CSVEWSGPNYGYTF
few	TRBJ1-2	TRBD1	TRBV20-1	TGCAGTGCCTCCGCGGTTAACAGGGGGCATGGCTACACCTTC	CSASAVNRGHGYTF
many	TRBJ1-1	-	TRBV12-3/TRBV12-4	TGTGCCAGCAGTTTGCCCCGGAGGAACACTGAAGCTTTCTTT	CASSLPRRNTEAFF
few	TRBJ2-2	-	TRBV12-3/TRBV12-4	TGTGCCAGCAGCGATCGGGGGAACACCGGGGAGCTGTTTTTT	CASSDRGNTGELFF
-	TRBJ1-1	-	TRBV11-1	TGTGCCAGCAGCGCAGCGAACACTGAAGCTTTCTTT	CASSAANTEAFF
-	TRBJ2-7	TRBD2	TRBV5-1	TGCGCCAGCAGCTTGGCCGGGAGGGCTTACGAGCAGTACTTC	CASSLAGRAYEQYF
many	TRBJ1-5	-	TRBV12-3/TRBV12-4	TGTGCCAGCAGTTTAGGGGCGGGAGCATTCGATCAGCCCCAGCATTTT	CASSLGAGAFDQPQHF
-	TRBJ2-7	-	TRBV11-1	TGTGCCAGCAGCTTAACCGCAGGGCCTCTCTCCTACGAGCAGTACTTC	CASSLTAGPLSYEQYF
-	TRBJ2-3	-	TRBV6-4	TGTGCCAGCAGCCACGACGGATATACGCAGTATTTT	CASSHDGYTQYF
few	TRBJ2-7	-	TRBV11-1	TGTGCCAGCAGCTTAGTCATTGGTGGACAGTCGTTCTACGAGCAGTACTTC	CASSLVIGGQSFYEQYF
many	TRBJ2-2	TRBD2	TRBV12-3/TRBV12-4	TGTGCCAGCAGTTTATTCGAAGCGGGAGGGGAGCTGTTTTTT	CASSLFEAGGELFF
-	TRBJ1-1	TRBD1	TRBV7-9	TGTGCCAGCAGCGAACAGGGGGCGAACACTGAAGCTTTCTTT	CASSEQGANTEAFF
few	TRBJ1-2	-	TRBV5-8	TGTGCCAGCAGCTTGGGTCGACAGGCTAACTATGGCTACACCTTC	CASSLGRQANYGYTF
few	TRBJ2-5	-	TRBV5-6	TGTGCCAGCAGCTTTTCGCGGATTTCTAGAGAGACCCAGTACTTC	CASSFSRISRETQYF
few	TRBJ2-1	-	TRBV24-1	TGTGCCACCAGTATCCAGGGTAAGCAGTTCTTC	CATSIQGKQFF
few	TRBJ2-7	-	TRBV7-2	TGTGCCAGCAGCTTAAGGCTAGGGTCCTACGAGCAGTACTTC	CASSLRLGSYEQYF
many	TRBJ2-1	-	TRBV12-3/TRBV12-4	TGTGCCAGCAGTTTACTTGGGCTAGCTTCGGTCAATGAGCAGTTCTTC	CASSLLGLASVNEQFF
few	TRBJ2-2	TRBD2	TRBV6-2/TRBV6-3	TGTGCCAGCAGCCGTTGGTTGGGGACTAGCGGGAGGGCGGGAAACACCGGGGAGCTGTTTTTT	CASSRWLGTSGRAGNTGELFF
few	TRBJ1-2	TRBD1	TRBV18	TGTGCCAGCTCACCGAATCTAGGGGGACAGGCCATCTATGGCTACACCTTC	CASSPNLGGQAIYGYTF
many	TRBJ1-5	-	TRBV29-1	TGCAGCGTTGTTACCGGGCTCAATCAGCCCCAGCATTTT	CSVVTGLNQPQHF
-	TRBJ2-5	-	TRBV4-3	TGCGCCAGCAGCCAAGAGGTAGCGACCCAAGAGACCCAGTACTTC	CASSQEVATQETQYF
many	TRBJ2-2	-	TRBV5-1	TGCGCCAGCAGCTTGGTAGGCCCGGAGCTGTTTTTT	CASSLVGPELFF
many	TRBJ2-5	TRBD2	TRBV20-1	TGCAGTGCTAGAGGTCGGGGGGGCGGCCCCGAGACCCAGTACTTC	CSARGRGGGPETQYF
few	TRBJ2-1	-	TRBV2	TGTGCCAGCAGACCGGGACCCCAGGGCTACTACAATGAGCAGTTCTTC	CASRPGPQGYYNEQFF
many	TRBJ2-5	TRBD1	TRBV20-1	TGCAGTGCTAGTCGGGACAGGGCTAAATACCAAGAGACCCAGTACTTC	CSASRDRAKYQETQYF
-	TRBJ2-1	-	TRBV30	TGTGCCTGGAGTGTAGGGGTGCACAATGAGCAGTTCTTC	CAWSVGVHNEQFF
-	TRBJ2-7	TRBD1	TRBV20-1	TGCAGTGCTCGCAACGCTCAGGGGGTTCCCTACGAGCAGTACTTC	CSARNAQGVPYEQYF
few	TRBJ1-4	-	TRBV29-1	TGCAGCGTTGTTGAAGCAACTAATGAAAAACTGTTTTTT	CSVVEATNEKLFF
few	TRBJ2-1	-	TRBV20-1	TGCAGTGCTCGGAGATTAGCTGGTGATGAGCAGTTCTTC	CSARRLAGDEQFF
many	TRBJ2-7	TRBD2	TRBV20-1	TGCAGTGGGGTAATAGCGGGAGCCTACGAGCAGTACTTC	CSGVIAGAYEQYF
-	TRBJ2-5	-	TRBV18	TGTGCCAGCTCGCGTACCCAGGGGCGAGGGCAAGAGACCCAGTACTTC	CASSRTQGRGQETQYF
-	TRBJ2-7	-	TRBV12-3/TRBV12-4	TGTGCCAGCAGTTTACGGGACTTTGTAGAGCAGTACTTC	CASSLRDFVEQYF
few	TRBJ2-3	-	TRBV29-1	TGCAGCGTTGATGCCTCCCGGGATACGCAGTATTTT	CSVDASRDTQYF
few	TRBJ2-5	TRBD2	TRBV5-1	TGCGCCAGCAGCTCCAAGACTAGCAGACTCCAAGAGACCCAGTACTTC	CASSSKTSRLQETQYF
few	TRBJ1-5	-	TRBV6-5	TGTGCCAGCAGTTACTCGTTCTCCGCGGCGGACTCCCAGCCCCAGCATTTT	CASSYSFSAADSQPQHF
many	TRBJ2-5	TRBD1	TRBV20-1	TGCAGTGCGACCGGGACAGGGCCCCAAGAGACCCAGTACTTC	CSATGTGPQETQYF
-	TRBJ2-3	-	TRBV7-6	TGTGCCAGCAGCCCCCCCCCACAGGGATCAGATACGCAGTATTTT	CASSPPPQGSDTQYF